Described below is a single TCR beta chain sequence and its context. The CDR3 has 16 amino acids. This sample stems from a study of blood T cell repertoires in COVID-19. At the level of the study: Italy, Spain and the United States were the sources of the convalescent and acute COVID-19 samples. T cells, B-cell-depleted T cells, or PBMCs provided the cDNA or gDNA that served as material.

Per the original methods: Amplification of reference gene primers provided the estimated nucleated cell counts. TCRdb keeps only in-frame clones here, not all; method: immunoSEQ multiplex PCR. The V and J calls and clone size were taken over from that table, and D and trimming were inferred from the DNA. This sample carries around 130,000 clones, approximately 83% of them seen once, and the ten largest clones take approximately 16%. Material: peripheral blood. This TCR was sampled from a woman in her 50s who had recovered from COVID-19. The rearrangement links TRBV21-1 to TRBJ2-7; the D call TRBD1 from the table was never checked on the DNA. TRBV21-1 is annotated as a pseudogene. CDR3 protein: CASSAPGHLLSYEQYF. CDR3 coding DNA: TGTGCCAGCAGCGCCCCCGGACACCTCTTATCCTACGAGCAGTACTTC.